This TCR beta chain is from a study of spatial heterogeneity in lung cancer. Study context: Where present, follow-up PBMC were sequenced a median of roughly two years after resection. A unique TCR and UMI combination showed up more than ten times in raw reads, on average. Overall study findings and caveats: Circulating ubiquitous expanded tumor TCRs were observed more frequently at resection than at follow-up.

Ten or more counts support this clonotype. No antigen is known for it. A unique molecular identifier was attached to every TCR cDNA molecule. TCRdb re-called the 5' RACE reads with MiXCR, one entry per CDR3 protein. The table records about 52,000 distinct CDR3 sequences, around 6.7% of them present only once. Time point meaning: blood at routine non-recurrence follow-up after resection. Unsorted samples of tumor, nontumor lung or frozen PBMC had their whole RNA sequenced. CDR1 is SEHNR, CDR2 FQNEAQ, per germline (reference sequence). The CDR3 totals 16 residues. V lost 4 bases to trimming and J lost 0 bases, with 10 bases between them.

The source of this sequence is a female donor with early-stage non-small cell lung cancer. The starting material was PBMCs, obtained at follow-up. The rearrangement uses TRBV7-9 and TRBJ2-6; D unclear. The CDR3 DNA reads as TGTGCCAGCAGCTCGATGGACGGCTCTGGGGCCAACGTCCTGACTTTC. Residues: CASSSMDGSGANVLTF. Supplemented by reference TRBV7-9 and TRBJ2-6, the full variable domain reads DTGVSQNPRHKITKRGQNVTFRCDPISEHNRLYWYRQTLGQGPEFLTYFQNEAQLEKSRLLSDRFSAERPKGSFSTLEIQRTEQGDSAMYLCASSSMDGSGANVLTFGAGSRLTVL.